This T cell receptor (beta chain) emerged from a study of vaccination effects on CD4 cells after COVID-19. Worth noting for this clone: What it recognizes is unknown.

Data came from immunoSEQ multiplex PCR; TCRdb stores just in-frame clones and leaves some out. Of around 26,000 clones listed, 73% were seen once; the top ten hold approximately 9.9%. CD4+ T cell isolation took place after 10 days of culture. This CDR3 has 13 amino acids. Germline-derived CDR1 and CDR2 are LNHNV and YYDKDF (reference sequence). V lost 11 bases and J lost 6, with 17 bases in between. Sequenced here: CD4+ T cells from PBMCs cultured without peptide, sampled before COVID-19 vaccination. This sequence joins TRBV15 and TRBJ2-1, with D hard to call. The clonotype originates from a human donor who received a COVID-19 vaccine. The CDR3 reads CAESSGPSNEQFF. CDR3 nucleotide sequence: TGTGCCGAGAGCAGTGGCCCATCCAATGAGCAGTTCTTC.